This T cell receptor beta chain appears in the sequencing data of a study of T cell responses to AZD1222 COVID-19 vaccine. Overall study findings and caveats: The sample set comprised mostly white British donors with more females, and clonal diversity was possibly underestimated. A reported finding is that nearly half of spike-specific TCRs target unmutated variant regions.

To note about this clone: Its antigen remains unknown.

The V gene's germline CDR1 is MDHEN and CDR2 SYDVKM. This CDR3 spans 13 amino acids. Trimming removed 2 bases from V and 6 bases from J; junction bases left unmatched: 3. Repertoires were generated with immunoSEQ multiplex PCR, while TCRdb's copy carries only in-frame clones and drops some. The repertoire holds fewer than 90,000 clones, 90% to 95% seen once, with 11% in the top ten. Combined were second doses at about 4 or about 12 weeks. V is TRBV28 and J is TRBJ2-5; 7 nucleotides match TRBD2. The sequencing used peripheral blood, collected 28 days after the second AZD1222 dose. The receptor was isolated from an adult who received the AZD1222 COVID-19 vaccine. The CDR3 DNA follows: TGTGCCAGCAGTTTAGGCGGGAGCAAGACCCAGTACTTC. As protein: CASSLGGSKTQYF.